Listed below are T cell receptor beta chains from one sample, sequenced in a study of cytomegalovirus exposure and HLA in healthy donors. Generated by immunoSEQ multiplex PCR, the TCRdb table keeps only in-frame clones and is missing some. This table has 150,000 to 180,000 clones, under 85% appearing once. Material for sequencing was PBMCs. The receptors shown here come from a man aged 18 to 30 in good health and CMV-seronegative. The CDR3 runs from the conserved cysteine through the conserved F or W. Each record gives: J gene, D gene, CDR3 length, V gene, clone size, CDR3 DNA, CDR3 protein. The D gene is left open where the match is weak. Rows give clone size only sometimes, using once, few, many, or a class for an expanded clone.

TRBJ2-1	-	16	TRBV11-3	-	TGTGCCAGCAGCTTAGATGGCGCAGGCCCCTACAATGAGCAGTTCTTC	CASSLDGAGPYNEQFF
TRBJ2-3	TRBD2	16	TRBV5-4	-	TGTGCCAGCAGCTTGTCACTAGCGGGGCTCACAGATACGCAGTATTTT	CASSLSLAGLTDTQYF
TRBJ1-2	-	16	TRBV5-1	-	TGCGCCAGCAGCTTGGGGGCAGGGGTTTCCTACTATGGCTACACCTTC	CASSLGAGVSYYGYTF
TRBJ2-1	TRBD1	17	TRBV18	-	TGTGCCAGCTCACCAAAGGGACAGTCAACGTCCTACAATGAGCAGTTCTTC	CASSPKGQSTSYNEQFF
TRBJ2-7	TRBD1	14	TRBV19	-	TGTGCCAGTAGTATAGTACAGGGGGACAACGAGCAGTACTTC	CASSIVQGDNEQYF
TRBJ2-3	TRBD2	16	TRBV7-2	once	TGTGCCAGCAGTCGTACTAGCGGGGGACTTGTATATACGCAGTATTTT	CASSRTSGGLVYTQYF
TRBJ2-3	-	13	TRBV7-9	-	TGTGCCAGCAGCTCCTCAGGGACAGATACGCAGTATTTT	CASSSSGTDTQYF
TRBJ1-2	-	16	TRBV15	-	TGTGCCACCAGCAGAGTCCCGGAAGGGGATTTGGGTGGCTACACCTTC	CATSRVPEGDLGGYTF
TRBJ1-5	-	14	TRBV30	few	TGTGCCTGGAGTTTGGCAGGGAACAATCAGCCCCAGCATTTT	CAWSLAGNNQPQHF
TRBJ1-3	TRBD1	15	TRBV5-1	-	TGCGCCAGCAGCTATCAGGGGGGCTCTGGAAACACCATATATTTT	CASSYQGGSGNTIYF
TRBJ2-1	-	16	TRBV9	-	TGTGCCAGCAGCGTAGGGTTAGGGGCGGAATACAATGAGCAGTTCTTC	CASSVGLGAEYNEQFF
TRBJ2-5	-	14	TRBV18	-	TGTGCCAGCTCACCAGGCCTTTTACAAGAGACCCAGTACTTC	CASSPGLLQETQYF
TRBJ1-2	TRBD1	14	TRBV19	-	TGTGCCAGTAGTATAGACCTAAACAGGGGTGGCTACACCTTC	CASSIDLNRGGYTF
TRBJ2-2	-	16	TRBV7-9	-	TGTGCCACCCAGGGACTCCCGAACTATTTAGCCGGGGAGCTGTTTTTT	CATQGLPNYLAGELFF
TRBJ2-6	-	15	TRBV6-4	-	TGTGCCAGCTCCCCTCAGGGATCTGGGGCCAACGTCCTGACTTTC	CASSPQGSGANVLTF
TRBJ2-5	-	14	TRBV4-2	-	TGTGCCAGCAGCAGCCCCGAGAGGGGGATGGGGTCGGACTTC	CASSSPERGMGSDF
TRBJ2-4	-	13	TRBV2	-	TGTGCCAGCGGGGCCAAGACCAAAAACATTCAGTACTTC	CASGAKTKNIQYF
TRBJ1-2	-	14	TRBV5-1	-	TGCGCCAGCAGCTTGGAGCGGGGGGACTATGGCTACACCTTC	CASSLERGDYGYTF
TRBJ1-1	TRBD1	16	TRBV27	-	TGTGCCAGCAGTCAAAGACAGGGCCGAACTGGCTCTGAAGCTTTCTTT	CASSQRQGRTGSEAFF
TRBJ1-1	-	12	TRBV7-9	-	TGTGCCAGCAGCCAGGACAGCACTGAAGCTTTCTTT	CASSQDSTEAFF
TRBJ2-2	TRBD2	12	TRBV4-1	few	TGCGCCAGCGGCCGGGGGGACGGCGAGCTGTTTTTT	CASGRGDGELFF
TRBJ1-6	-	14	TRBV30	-	TGTGCCTCGGACAGCCTTAACTACAATTCACCCCTCCACTTT	CASDSLNYNSPLHF
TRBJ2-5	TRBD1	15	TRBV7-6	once	TGTGCCAGCAGCTTAGCGGGACAGGGTAGGGAGACCCAGTACTTC	CASSLAGQGRETQYF
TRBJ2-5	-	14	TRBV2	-	TGTGCCAGCAGTGAACGGAATGTCGGGGAGACCCAGTACTTC	CASSERNVGETQYF
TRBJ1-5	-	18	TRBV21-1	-	TGTGCCAGCAGGAAACAGGACAGGGGGCGCTTCCCCGGGAAGCCCCAGCATTTT	CASRKQDRGRFPGKPQHF
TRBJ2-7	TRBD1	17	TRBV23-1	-	TGCGCCAGCAGTCAATCGGAGGTCGGGGACAGCTCCTACGAGCAGTACTTC	CASSQSEVGDSSYEQYF
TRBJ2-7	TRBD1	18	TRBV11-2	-	TGTGCCAGCAGCCCCGTTCACAGGGGGCTTAAGCTCTCCTACGAGCAGTACTTC	CASSPVHRGLKLSYEQYF
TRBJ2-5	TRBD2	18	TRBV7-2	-	TGTGCCAGCAGCCCCAGACTAGCGGGGGGGCCAGCGTCAGAGACCCAGTACTTC	CASSPRLAGGPASETQYF
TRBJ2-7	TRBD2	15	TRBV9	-	TGTGCCAGCAGCTCAGACGGGACTAAGTACTACGAGCAGTACTTC	CASSSDGTKYYEQYF
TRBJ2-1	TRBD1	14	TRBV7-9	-	TGTGCCAGCAGCTCCCGGACAGGGAGCAATGAGCAGTTCTTC	CASSSRTGSNEQFF
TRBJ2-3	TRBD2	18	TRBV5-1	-	TGCGCCAGCAGCTTGAAGTCCGGCGGGGGGGCCTATTCAGATACGCAGTATTTT	CASSLKSGGGAYSDTQYF
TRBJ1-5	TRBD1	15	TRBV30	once	TGTGCCTGGAGTGTACAGGACAGGGGTATTCAGCCCCAGCATTTT	CAWSVQDRGIQPQHF
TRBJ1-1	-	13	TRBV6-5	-	TGTGCCAGCCAACTACGGCCCCCTAGCCGAGCTTTCTTT	CASQLRPPSRAFF